The 25 T cell receptor beta chains in this list originate from one sample, sequenced in a study of T cells in Graves' hyperthyroidism and ophthalmopathy. RNA transcripts gave rise to amplified TCR beta CDR3 regions. HTBI primers were used for first-round RT-PCR of the TCR CDR3. TCRdb re-called the multiplex PCR reads with MiXCR, one entry per CDR3 protein. The repertoire includes fewer than 650,000 distinct CDR3 sequences, about 15% of them detected once, and approximately 14% sits in the top ten. Sequenced material: blood. These TCRs come from a woman aged 40-49 years with Graves' hyperthyroidism.

Many counts were recorded for this clonotype. The chain has TRBV30 and TRBJ2-3, with 12 positions matching TRBD2. The CDR3 has 17 residues. In germline, CDR1 is GTSNPN, CDR2 SVGIG (reference sequence). The V and J ends lost 3 bases and 5 bases, in that order; junction bases with no gene match: 12. In DNA, the CDR3 is TGTGCCTGGAGGCTAGCGGGAGGGCCCGGGGTTGGAGATACGCAGTATTTT. Its protein is CAWRLAGGPGVGDTQYF.

This clonotype was picked up many times. Being one base from a much bigger clone, this may be a read error. The V call is TRBV7-9, the J call TRBJ2-1; 10 nucleotides align to TRBD2. In germline, CDR1 is SEHNR, CDR2 FQNEAQ (reference sequence). V gave up 6 bases and J gave up 0 bases; unmatched junction bases: 2. CDR3 length: 15 amino acids. CDR3 nucleotide sequence: TGTGCCAGCAGACTAGCGGGGAGCTCCTACAATGAGCAGTTCTTC. It specifies CASRLAGSSYNEQFF. The full variable domain, completed using reference TRBV7-9 and TRBJ2-1, is DTGVSQNPRHKITKRGQNVTFRCDPISEHNRLYWYRQTLGQGPEFLTYFQNEAQLEKSRLLSDRFSAERPKGSFSTLEIQRTEQGDSAMYLCASRLAGSSYNEQFFGPGTRLTVL.

About this clonotype itself: Relative to the germline gene, one junction end is altered; a read error may explain this. CDR3 sequence (DNA): TGTGCCACCAGCAGACCCTCTGGGGGTAAACCCTACAATGAGCAGTCCTTC. Translated, it gives CATSRPSGGKPYNEQSF. The chain uses TRBV15 and TRBJ2-1; D may be TRBD1 or TRBD2 (5 bases each). The length of the CDR3 is 17 residues. CDR1 is LNHNV, CDR2 YYDKDF, per germline (reference sequence).

This clonotype was seen repeatedly, ten times or more. The chain is built from TRBV6-1 and TRBJ2-5; D is possibly TRBD2 (6 bases). In germline, CDR1 is MNHNS, CDR2 SASEGT. The CDR3 extends over 15 amino acids. Trimming stripped 6 bases from V and 5 bases from J, with 19 bases between. Here the CDR3 reads CASSGGDLTLETQYF. CDR3 nucleotides: TGTGCCAGCAGCGGCGGGGACTTGACTTTGGAGACCCAGTACTTC.

About this clonotype: A much larger clone lies one base from this, so it may be a read error. V and J are TRBV29-1 and TRBJ2-6, with TRBD1 as a possible D gene (6 bases). Germline CDR1 and CDR2: SQVTM and ANQGSEA. The CDR3 spans 14 residues. The CDR3 region is CRVETGTGANVLTF. Here the CDR3 DNA reads TGCAGAGTCGAAACAGGGACAGGGGCCAACGTCCTGACTTTC.

This clonotype was observed a handful of times. This sequence joins TRBV18 and TRBJ2-7; tentatively, D is TRBD1 or TRBD2 (5 bases each). The V and J ends lost 3 bases and 1 base respectively, with 10 bases between them. The CDR3 is 14 residues long. Germline V CDR1 and CDR2: KGHSH, LQKENI. In DNA, the CDR3 is TGTGCCAGCTCACCGGGACGTAATTCCTACGAGCAGTACTTC. It encodes CASSPGRNSYEQYF.

The table lists this clonotype with a few counts. The chain links TRBV28 to TRBJ2-7; 9 bases are shared with TRBD1. The CDR3 spans 20 residues. V was pared by 4 bases and J by 0 bases, with 19 bases of the junction left unmatched. The germline V gene encodes CDR1 MDHEN and CDR2 SYDVKM. CDR3: CASSSPWDRVSPIPSYEQYF. The CDR3 DNA is TGTGCCAGCAGTTCCCCCTGGGACAGGGTTTCCCCCATCCCCTCCTACGAGCAGTACTTC.

There are many counts of this clonotype. V and J are TRBV6-5 and TRBJ2-7; D gene ambiguous. The CDR3 runs 16 residues. The V gene lost 0 bases and the J gene lost 0 bases, with 12 bases spanning the gap. Germline V gene sequence: CDR1 MNHEY, CDR2 SVGAGI. CDR3 region: CASSYSATPNSYEQYF. In DNA, the CDR3 is TGTGCCAGCAGTTACTCCGCGACGCCGAACTCCTACGAGCAGTACTTC.

This clonotype was observed many times. The chain combines TRBV24-1 with TRBJ2-1; D could derive from TRBD1 or TRBD2 (5 bases each). Germline values: CDR1 KGHDR, CDR2 SFDVKD. With 8 bases removed from V and 5 bases from J, the gap between germline ends came to 12 bases. The CDR3 covers 13 residues. The CDR3: CATTGTTNNEQFF. CDR3 DNA sequence: TGTGCCACCACCGGGACGACTAACAATGAGCAGTTCTTC.

This clonotype was counted many times. The chain recombines TRBV24-1 with TRBJ1-2; D possibly corresponds to TRBD1 (6 bases). V dropped 3 bases and J dropped 3 bases, with 10 bases sitting between them. In germline, CDR1 is KGHDR, CDR2 SFDVKD. This CDR3 comprises 14 residues. This CDR3 is CATSDTGQYYGYTF. CDR3 bases: TGTGCCACCAGTGATACAGGACAGTACTATGGCTACACCTTC.

This clonotype came up many times. The gene calls are TRBV6-1 and TRBJ2-7; possibly TRBD1 or TRBD2 for D (5 bases each). The CDR3 has 12 residues. V was pared by 3 bases and J by 2 bases, with 5 bases between. Germline V gives CDR1 MNHNS, CDR2 SASEGT. DNA of the CDR3: TGTGCCAGCAGTGAGGGGGCCTACGAGCAGTACTTC. It is translated as CASSEGAYEQYF.

Only a few counts were recorded for this clonotype. V usage is TRBV2 and J usage is TRBJ2-2; a weak D match, TRBD2 (7 bases). The CDR3 covers 14 residues. V dropped 8 bases and J dropped 4 bases, with 14 bases sitting between them. Germline CDR1 reads SNHLY; CDR2 reads FYNNEI. The CDR3 DNA reads TGTGCCAGCTCTTGGGGGGGGCCCACCGGGGAGCTGTTTTTT. Amino acid sequence: CASSWGGPTGELFF. Looking up the rest from reference TRBV2 and TRBJ2-2 gives the full variable domain: EPEVTQTPSHQVTQMGQEVILRCVPISNHLYFYWYRQILGQKVEFLVSFYNNEISEKSEIFDDQFSVERPDGSNFTLKIRSTKLEDSAMYFCASSWGGPTGELFFGEGSRLTVL.

The chain combines TRBV5-1 with TRBJ2-7; D gene unclear. The germline V and J ends were trimmed by 0 bases and 8 bases, with 15 bases remaining between them. This CDR3 region has 14 residues. CDR1 and CDR2 (germline): SGHRS, YFSETQ. Here the CDR3 reads CASSLEGDSRKQYF. The CDR3 DNA is TGCGCCAGCAGCTTGGAAGGTGACTCGAGAAAGCAGTACTTC.

Notes on this clonotype: A much larger clone is a single base away; this may be a read error. The chain uses TRBV2 and TRBJ2-5; D uncertain. The CDR3 extends over 11 amino acids. The germline CDR1 and CDR2 sequences are SNHLY and FYNNEI. DNA for the CDR3: TGTGCCAGCAGGGAGCAAGAGACCCGGTACTTC. Translating gives CASREQETRYF.

This clonotype has at least ten counts. The chain carries TRBV30 and TRBJ1-4, with 7 bases lining up with TRBD1. The CDR3 is made up of 15 amino acids. Germline CDR1 and CDR2: GTSNPN and SVGIG (reference sequence). V shed 4 bases and J 0 bases; nucleotides not matched to a gene: 5. For the CDR3, the DNA is TGTGCCTGGATGGGACAGTCCGCAACTAATGAAAAACTGTTTTTT. It specifies CAWMGQSATNEKLFF.

At least ten counts were recorded for this clonotype. This chain joins TRBV2 and TRBJ2-7, with D perhaps matching TRBD2 (6 bases). The CDR3 has 14 residues. V was pared by 6 bases and J by 1 base, with 13 bases between. The germline V gene encodes CDR1 SNHLY and CDR2 FYNNEI. The CDR3 DNA reads as TGTGCCAGCAGGGATACTGCGGGGTCCTACGAGCAGTACTTC. The encoded protein is CASRDTAGSYEQYF.

Comment on this clonotype: A much larger clone sits a single nucleotide away, making a read error possible. V usage is TRBV28 and J usage is TRBJ2-7; tentative D call: TRBD1 (7 bases). From germline, CDR1 is MDHEN and CDR2 SYDVKM. The CDR3 covers 15 residues. The CDR3 reads CASRGGTVTSYERYF. CDR3 in DNA: TGTGCCAGCAGGGGCGGGACAGTGACCTCCTACGAGCGGTACTTC.

Ten or more counts support this clonotype. The V and J genes are TRBV24-1 and TRBJ2-7; tentatively, D is TRBD2 (5 bases). Trimming shortened V by 4 bases and J by 3 bases, and 6 bases separated the two germline ends. CDR3 size: 12 residues. CDR1 KGHDR and CDR2 SFDVKD come from the germline V gene. In nucleotides, the CDR3 is TGTGCCACCAGTGACGGGAACTACGAGCAGTACTTC. It codes for CATSDGNYEQYF.

This clonotype was detected many times. The CDR3 region is CASSLTVQETQYF. CDR3 nucleotides: TGTGCCAGCAGTTTGACAGTTCAAGAGACCCAGTACTTC. This chain joins TRBV28 and TRBJ2-5, with D possibly being TRBD1 (5 bases). This CDR3 has 13 residues. Trimming shortened V by 3 bases and J by 2 bases, and 7 bases separated the two germline ends. The germline V gene has CDR1 MDHEN and CDR2 SYDVKM.

The table lists this clonotype with many counts. The chain has TRBV20-1 and TRBJ2-1, with D perhaps being TRBD1 or TRBD2 (5 bases each). Trimming shortened V by 1 base and J by 2 bases, and 9 bases separated the two germline ends. The CDR3 runs to 14 residues. Germline-derived CDR1 and CDR2 are DFQATT and SNEGSKA (reference sequence). CDR3 region: CSARGGPTYNEQFF. In DNA, the CDR3 is TGCAGTGCTAGAGGGGGACCAACCTACAATGAGCAGTTCTTC.

This clonotype was seen at least ten times. V and J are TRBV28 and TRBJ2-7; 14 bases fit TRBD2. This CDR3 has 17 residues. Germline assignment: CDR1 MDHEN and CDR2 SYDVKM. The junction had 8 bases not matched to a gene; V was cut back by 4 bases and J by 3 bases. The CDR3, as DNA: TGTGCCAGCAGTTATTCCGGGACTAGCGGGAGTGACTACGAGCAGTACTTC. This gives the protein CASSYSGTSGSDYEQYF.

In this sample, this clonotype turned up many times. The chain joins TRBV5-1 to TRBJ2-1; weak D call: TRBD1 (6 bases). The V and J ends lost 2 bases and 4 bases respectively, with 7 bases between them. The CDR3 sequence is 13 residues long. Germline V lookup: CDR1 SGHRS, CDR2 YFSETQ. The CDR3 region is CASSFGQYNEQFF. Written as DNA, the CDR3 is TGCGCCAGCAGCTTTGGACAGTACAATGAGCAGTTCTTC. The full variable domain, with the rest looked up from reference TRBV5-1 and TRBJ2-1, is KAGVTQTPRYLIKTRGQQVTLSCSPISGHRSVSWYQQTPGQGLQFLFEYFSETQRNKGNFPGRFSGRQFSNSRSEMNVSTLELGDSALYLCASSFGQYNEQFFGPGTRLTVL.

This clonotype was seen ten or more times. The chain has TRBV28 and TRBJ1-5; D gene uncertain. V was pared by 7 bases and J by 7 bases, with 14 bases between. This CDR3 has 13 residues. CDR1 is MDHEN and CDR2 is SYDVKM in the germline V gene. CDR3: CASKAGYLQPQHF. The CDR3, as DNA: TGTGCCAGCAAAGCCGGCTACCTCCAGCCCCAGCATTTT.

Many counts were recorded for this clonotype. The gene calls are TRBV18 and TRBJ2-7; 8 bases line up with TRBD1. This CDR3 has 14 amino acids. The ends lost 6 bases at V and 0 bases at J; junction bases unmatched: 4. Germline-derived CDR1 and CDR2 are KGHSH and LQKENI. The CDR3 loop is CASSVGQVSYEQYF. DNA for the CDR3: TGTGCCAGCTCGGTGGGACAGGTCTCCTACGAGCAGTACTTC.

This clonotype was seen just once. A read error is possible here, since a much larger clone lies one base away. The chain employs TRBV27 and TRBJ2-7; weak D call: TRBD1 (5 bases). Germline V gene lookup returns CDR1 MNHEY and CDR2 SMNVEV (reference sequence). This CDR3 has 15 amino acids. CDR3 loop: CASRLSREPSYEQCF. CDR3 DNA: TGTGCCAGCCGCCTATCCAGGGAACCGAGTTACGAGCAGTGCTTC.